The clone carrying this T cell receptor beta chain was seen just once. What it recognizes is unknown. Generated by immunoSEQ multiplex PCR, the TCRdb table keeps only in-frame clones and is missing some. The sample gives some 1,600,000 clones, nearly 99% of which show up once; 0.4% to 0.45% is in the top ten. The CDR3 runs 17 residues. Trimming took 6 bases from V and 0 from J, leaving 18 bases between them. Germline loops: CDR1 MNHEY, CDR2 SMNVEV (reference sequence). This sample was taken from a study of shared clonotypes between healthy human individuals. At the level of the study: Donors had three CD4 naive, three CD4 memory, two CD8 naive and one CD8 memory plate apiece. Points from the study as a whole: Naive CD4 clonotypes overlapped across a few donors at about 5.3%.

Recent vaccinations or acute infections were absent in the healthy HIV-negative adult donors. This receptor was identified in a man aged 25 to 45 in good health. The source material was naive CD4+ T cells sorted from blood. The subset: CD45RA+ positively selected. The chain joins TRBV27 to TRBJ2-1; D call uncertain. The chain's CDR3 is CASSRTPGPNSYNEQFF. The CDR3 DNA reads TGTGCCAGCAGCCGAACCCCCGGGCCAAACTCCTACAATGAGCAGTTCTTC.